The rows below give T cell receptor beta chains drawn from one sample of a study of shared clonotypes between healthy human individuals. Here immunoSEQ multiplex PCR was the method, and the copy in TCRdb shows in-frame clones only, minus some. The repertoire holds some 2 million clones, with about 95% as singletons. Sequenced sample: naive CD8+ T cells sorted from blood. The origin of the receptors is a man younger than 30 in good health. CDR3s leave out the opening cysteine and the closing phenylalanine or tryptophan.

v_call cdr3_length cdr3_aa
TRBV6-1 12 ASSPTGTTYEQY
TRBV28 13 ASRETSGGLDTQY
TRBV28 13 ASSLESLIQETQY
TRBV5-1 15 ASSTDRDTSKFTEAF
TRBV19 10 ASISDYTEAF
TRBV30 11 AWSVMGRETQY
TRBV7-9 14 ASSSTREFDNSPLH
TRBV4-2 10 ASSQDFYEQY
TRBV4-1 15 ASSQPGSWDKNSPLH
TRBV11-2 12 ASSTGGAKETQY
TRBV11-2 12 ASSPSAQPHEQY
TRBV7-9 12 ASSVTGGTYEQY
TRBV7-9 13 ASSQNWDRNYGYT
TRBV5-6 12 ASTYPEGGTEAF
TRBV30 11 ASPTGGSYEQY
TRBV4-1 13 ASSQGTGVSHGYT
TRBV11-2 14 ASSLRQGEAGNTIY
TRBV7-9 14 ASSSHRTGQRYEQY
TRBV5-4 9 ASSQGYEQY
TRBV7-9 16 ASSLIVGGILGEGEQF
TRBV7-2 13 ASSLLSEGWNEQF
TRBV4-1 14 ASSQEGGAGDQPQH
TRBV5-6 12 ASSLAGSDYEQY
TRBV28 7 VGWDTIY
TRBV4-3 12 ASSQEVYQETQY
TRBV5-1 13 ASSFDRAIPYEQY
TRBV19 14 ASSRTGYSGANVLT
TRBV5-6 14 ASSMGVGTDKETQY
TRBV30 13 AWSVGAGRNYEQY
TRBV12-5 13 ASGFGDTIKETQY
TRBV7-9 12 ASSRLTGDSPLH
TRBV11-2 16 ASSLVGPGTGGGEKLF
TRBV29-1 13 SVLGTEESLDTQY
TRBV20-1 9 SGYRGTEAF
TRBV29-1 11 SVLVGSSYEQY
TRBV28 12 ASSPDRGRYGYT
TRBV2 12 ASGRDGWSYEQY
TRBV11-2 10 ASSSGVTEAF
TRBV11-1 12 ASSLAASNQPQH
TRBV7-9 15 ASSPGAEGPYSYEQY
TRBV6-5 12 ASSLDRAYTEAF
TRBV7-9 13 ASSLPGGGHETQY
TRBV27 13 ASRLAGLIYNEQF
TRBV11-2 10 ASRLQGGEQY
TRBV27 12 ASSVFPGSLGQY
TRBV10-3 12 AINEGPSYNEQF
TRBV5-6 11 ASRGQGNTEAF
TRBV9 12 ASSVQGDTGELF
TRBV27 14 ASSLLNTGRDNEQF
TRBV4-3 13 ASSQGDRFNEKLF
TRBV27 11 ASSPDSSYEQY
TRBV29-1 12 SVAFQGALDTQY
TRBV27 14 ASLHRGPLEGNEQF